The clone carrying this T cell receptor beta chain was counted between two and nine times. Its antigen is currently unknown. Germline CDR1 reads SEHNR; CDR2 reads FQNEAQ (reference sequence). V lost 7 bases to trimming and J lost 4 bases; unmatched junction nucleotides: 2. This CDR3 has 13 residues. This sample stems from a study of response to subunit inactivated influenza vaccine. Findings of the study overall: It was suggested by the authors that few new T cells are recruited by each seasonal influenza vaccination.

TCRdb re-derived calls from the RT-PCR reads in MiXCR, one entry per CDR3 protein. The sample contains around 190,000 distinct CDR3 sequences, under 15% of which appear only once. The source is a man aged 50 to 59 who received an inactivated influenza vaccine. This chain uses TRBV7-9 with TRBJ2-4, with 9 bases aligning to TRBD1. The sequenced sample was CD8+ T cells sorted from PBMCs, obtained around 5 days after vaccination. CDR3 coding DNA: TGTGCCAGCACCGGACAGGGGAAAAACATTCAGTACTTC. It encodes CASTGQGKNIQYF.